The 24 T cell receptor beta chains below all came from one sample that was sequenced in a study of immune cell composition in non-small cell lung cancer. The method was immunoSEQ multiplex PCR; TCRdb's version includes in-frame clones alone and lacks a portion of them. The table has roughly 4,100 clones, 74% seen once. The sequenced sample consisted of lung tumor tissue. The source is a human donor with non-small cell lung cancer.

The gene calls are TRBV27 and TRBJ2-1, with 13 bases aligning to TRBD2. This CDR3 has 18 residues. Looked up from germline, CDR1 is MNHEY and CDR2 is SMNVEV (reference sequence). V trimming: 6 bases; J trimming: 2 bases; junction bases outside the gene matches: 10. This CDR3 is CASSRGTSGTAPYNEQFF. The CDR3 nucleotides read TGTGCCAGCAGCCGCGGGACTAGCGGGACCGCCCCCTACAATGAGCAGTTCTTC.

The gene calls are TRBV7-3 and TRBJ2-2, with TRBD1 matching over 11 bases. This CDR3 region has 22 residues. CDR1 is SGHTA and CDR2 is FQGTGA in the germline V gene. Trimming took 5 bases from V and 4 from J; bases not matched to a gene: 24. The CDR3 DNA reads TGTGCCAGCAGCCCAGGACAGGGGGCCTTTCGGGTTAGCGGGAGCCCCACCGGGGAGCTGTTTTTT. This encodes CASSPGQGAFRVSGSPTGELFF.

The chain joins TRBV5-6 to TRBJ1-4; D unclear. Germline CDR1 is SGHDT and CDR2 is YYEEEE. This CDR3 contains 14 residues. The V end was cut by 2 bases, the J end by 8 bases, with 13 bases between. The CDR3 is CASSLRGFREKLFF. The CDR3 DNA follows: TGTGCCAGCAGCTTACGAGGGTTTCGAGAAAAACTGTTTTTT.

V gene TRBV29-1 combines with J gene TRBJ2-7, with a possible D match to TRBD1 (5 bases). The CDR3 is 14 amino acids. V lost 7 bases and J lost 1, with 17 bases in between. Germline lookup yields CDR1 SQVTM and CDR2 ANQGSEA. CDR3 in amino acids: CSAKTDSISYEQYF. CDR3 nucleotides: TGCAGCGCCAAGACCGACAGCATATCCTACGAGCAGTACTTC.

The CDR3 DNA follows: TGTGCCAGCAGCAGGGGACTAGCGGTTGAGCAGTTCTTC. It translates to CASSRGLAVEQFF. The chain is built from TRBV9 and TRBJ2-1; 11 nucleotides line up with TRBD2. V lost 4 bases and J lost 9; bases outside the gene matches: 3. Germline values: CDR1 SGDLS, CDR2 YYNGEE. The CDR3 extends over 13 amino acids.

The J gene is TRBJ2-7, the V gene TRBV28, with 11 bases lining up with TRBD2. Looked up from germline, CDR1 is MDHEN and CDR2 is SYDVKM. V shed 4 bases and J 2 bases; nucleotides not matched to a gene: 13. The CDR3 loop spans 18 amino acids. The CDR3 DNA is TGTGCCAGCAGTTCCCAATCGCCAACGACTAGCGGGACCTACGAGCAGTACTTC. This codes for CASSSQSPTTSGTYEQYF.

The chain joins TRBV4-2 to TRBJ2-1; 8 bases are shared with TRBD2. J lost 5 bases, V lost 4 bases, and 13 bases had no gene match. CDR1 LGHNA and CDR2 YNFKEQ come from the germline V gene. The CDR3 totals 17 residues. The CDR3 bases are TGTGCCAGCAGCCCCTCCCCAGCGGGAGTGGCTAACAATGAGCAGTTCTTC. Translating gives CASSPSPAGVANNEQFF.

V and J are TRBV5-4 and TRBJ1-2; 8 nucleotides align to TRBD1. The CDR3 runs to 15 residues. Per the germline V gene, CDR1 is SGHNT and CDR2 is YYREEE (reference sequence). Trimming removed 0 bases from V and 8 bases from J; junction bases left unmatched: 9. The chain's CDR3 is CASSLVGQGSEGYTF. In DNA form, the CDR3 reads TGTGCCAGCAGCTTGGTCGGACAGGGATCGGAAGGCTACACCTTC.

This clone was observed once. The chain employs TRBV6-1 and TRBJ2-2; D is unclear. The germline V gene encodes CDR1 MNHNS and CDR2 SASEGT. The CDR3 has 15 residues. V gave up 1 base and J gave up 6 bases, with 12 bases separating them. The CDR3: CASSEGLRPPGELFF. DNA of the CDR3: TGTGCCAGCAGTGAAGGGTTGAGGCCTCCCGGGGAGCTGTTTTTT.

The V call is TRBV15, the J call TRBJ2-7, with a possible D match to TRBD2 (6 bases). Trimming stripped 1 base from V and 1 base from J, with 8 bases between. This CDR3 is built from 14 residues. Germline CDR1 is LNHNV and CDR2 is YYDKDF (reference sequence). CDR3 in amino acids: CATSRGGGSYEQYF. The CDR3 DNA reads TGTGCCACCAGCAGAGGGGGAGGATCCTACGAGCAGTACTTC.

Here the CDR3 reads CASSVGQGSHNGQFF. The CDR3 nucleotides are TGTGCCAGCAGCGTAGGACAGGGCTCCCACAACGGGCAGTTCTTC. The chain has TRBV9 and TRBJ2-1; 7 bases agree with TRBD1. The CDR3 is made up of 15 amino acids. CDR1 and CDR2 (germline): SGDLS, YYNGEE. The V segment lost 0 bases and the J segment 12 bases; nucleotides outside the gene matches: 12.

The chain is built from TRBV2 and TRBJ1-2, with 9 bases fitting TRBD1. J was trimmed by 8 bases and V by 3 bases; bases with no gene match: 7. Germline V gene lookup returns CDR1 SNHLY and CDR2 FYNNEI. The CDR3 is 14 amino acids. CDR3 nucleotides: TGTGCCAGCAGTGACCAGGACAGGGGTGGCGGCTACACCTTC. This translates into CASSDQDRGGGYTF.

The chain is built from TRBV9 and TRBJ2-2; no clear D gene. Germline V gene data show CDR1 as SGDLS and CDR2 as YYNGEE. The CDR3 length is 16 residues. V shed 0 bases and J shed 2 bases, with 11 bases lying between them. CDR3 amino acids: CASSVAPTTNTGELFF. The CDR3 nucleotides read TGTGCCAGCAGCGTAGCCCCCACTACCAACACCGGGGAGCTGTTTTTT.

This chain connects TRBV28 to TRBJ2-4; tentative D call: TRBD1 (5 bases). This CDR3 comprises 13 residues. Germline V gene data show CDR1 as MDHEN and CDR2 as SYDVKM. V was trimmed by 7 bases and J by 4 bases, leaving 11 bases between them. The CDR3 sequence is CASKWRQKNIQYF. The CDR3 bases are TGTGCCAGCAAGTGGAGACAGAAAAACATTCAGTACTTC.

J is TRBJ2-7 and V is TRBV5-1; 9 bases are a match to TRBD1. Germline V gene lookup returns CDR1 SGHRS and CDR2 YFSETQ. V lost 3 bases, J lost 7 bases, and 11 bases stayed unmatched. CDR3 length: 15 amino acids. CDR3 DNA: TGCGCCAGCAGCTCGGGGACAGGGAGCCCTACGGAGCAGTACTTC. Translating gives CASSSGTGSPTEQYF.

This chain uses TRBV28 with TRBJ1-1, with D possibly being TRBD1 (6 bases). V lost 7 bases and J 4 bases, leaving 16 bases between the germline ends. Looked up from germline, CDR1 is MDHEN and CDR2 is SYDVKM. The CDR3 loop spans 14 amino acids. The CDR3 loop reads CASTVGGTITEAFF. CDR3 nucleotide sequence: TGTGCCAGCACCGTCGGTGGGACAATCACTGAAGCTTTCTTT.

About this clone: An end of the junction differs from the germline gene, which may be a read error. This chain joins TRBV6-5 and TRBJ2-7, with D tentatively TRBD2 (5 bases). Germline V gene lookup returns CDR1 MNHEY and CDR2 SVGAGI. The CDR3 length is 14 residues. The DNA of the CDR3 is TGTGCCATCAGTGAGTCGATGGACGGGAACGAGCAGTACTTC. Translation: CAISESMDGNEQYF.

In this sample, this clone turned up a few times. V is TRBV9 and J is TRBJ1-3; D unresolved. The CDR3 covers 14 residues. V gave up 3 bases and J gave up 1 base, with 8 bases separating them. Germline V gene sequence: CDR1 SGDLS, CDR2 YYNGEE. In DNA form, the CDR3 reads TGTGCCAGCAGCGGAGGGATTTCTGGAAACACCATATATTTT. Protein sequence: CASSGGISGNTIYF.

The chain has TRBV28 and TRBJ1-4; possible D gene TRBD1, 5 bases. CDR1 and CDR2 from the germline V gene are MDHEN and SYDVKM. V was cut by 7 bases and J by 3 bases, with 12 bases left in between. The CDR3 sequence is 14 residues long. The CDR3 protein is CASISGGANEKLFF. The CDR3 nucleotides read TGTGCCAGCATATCGGGGGGGGCTAATGAAAAACTGTTTTTT.

The rearrangement uses TRBV5-6 and TRBJ2-3; weak D call: TRBD2 (6 bases). The V gene lost 3 bases and the J gene lost 4 bases, with 9 bases spanning the gap. This CDR3 has 13 amino acids. From germline, CDR1 is SGHDT and CDR2 YYEEEE. The CDR3 loop reads CASSSGEADTQYF. CDR3 sequence (DNA): TGTGCCAGCAGCTCGGGGGAGGCAGATACGCAGTATTTT.

This clone has a single count. The CDR3 nucleotides are TGTGCCAGCAGCTTGGGGCTAGCGGGAGTAGGGACCGGGGAGCTGTTTTTT. Translation gives CASSLGLAGVGTGELFF. V usage is TRBV5-4 and J usage is TRBJ2-2, with 10 bases matching TRBD2. Per germline, CDR1 SGHNT and CDR2 YYREEE (reference sequence). The V segment lost 0 bases and the J segment 5 bases; nucleotides outside the gene matches: 7. The CDR3 is 17 amino acids. The full variable domain, in which reference TRBV5-4 and TRBJ2-2 provide the parts outside the CDR3, is ETGVTQSPTHLIKTRGQQVTLRCSSQSGHNTVSWYQQALGQGPQFIFQYYREEENGRGNFPPRFSGLQFPNYSSELNVNALELDDSALYLCASSLGLAGVGTGELFFGEGSRLTVL.

This clone is deemed medium-sized (0.01 to 0.1%). This chain connects TRBV19 to TRBJ2-7; 7 bases line up with TRBD1. Trimming took 5 bases from V and 0 from J; bases not matched to a gene: 7. Germline V gives CDR1 LNHDA, CDR2 SQIVND (reference sequence). This CDR3 region has 15 residues. For the CDR3, the DNA is TGTGCCAGTAGTCCAATCAGACAGGGCTCCTACGAGCAGTACTTC. Protein sequence: CASSPIRQGSYEQYF.

J is TRBJ2-1 and V is TRBV27; D is undetermined. The germline CDR1 and CDR2 sequences are MNHEY and SMNVEV (reference sequence). This CDR3 is 14 amino acids long. Trimming cost V 2 bases and J 7 bases, with 12 bases left between them. The DNA for the CDR3 is TGTGCCAGCAGTTTAGATCCAGCGTGGAATGAGCAGTTCTTC. The encoded protein is CASSLDPAWNEQFF.

J is TRBJ2-7 and V is TRBV6-1; TRBD2 matches at 8 bases. CDR1 and CDR2 from the germline V gene are MNHNS and SASEGT. The CDR3 runs 16 residues. Germline trimming cut 2 bases from V and 3 bases from J; bases unmatched to any gene: 9. The CDR3 protein is CASSELGTGGLYEQYF. CDR3 nucleotide sequence: TGTGCCAGCAGTGAACTCGGGACGGGAGGGCTCTACGAGCAGTACTTC.